This is a list of T cell receptor beta chains from one sample in a study of Ad26.COV2.S vaccination and SARS-CoV-2 variants. TCRdb's copy holds only in-frame clones and misses some; the assay was immunoSEQ multiplex PCR. The sample comprises about 350,000 clones, approximately 86% of which are singletons, and roughly a tenth rests with the top ten. This specimen was peripheral blood, taken in a trial of Ad26.COV2.S vaccine versus placebo. The receptors were sampled from a person aged 18 to 59 who received the Ad26.COV2.S COVID-19 vaccine or a placebo. Each CDR3 is given with its conserved first and last residue. Fields, in order: CDR3 protein, CDR3 DNA, V gene, J gene, clone size, D gene. D genes are given only for firm matches. Expanded clones get a size class; other rows say once, few or many, or leave the size out.

CDR3 protein: CASSDHSTGRNEQFF
CDR3 DNA: TGTGCCAGCAGTGATCATTCGACAGGGAGAAATGAGCAGTTCTTC
V gene: TRBV28
J gene: TRBJ2-1
clone size: NA
D gene: TRBD1

CDR3 protein: CASSIFADTQYF
CDR3 DNA: TGTGCCAGTAGTATCTTCGCAGATACGCAGTATTTT
V gene: TRBV19
J gene: TRBJ2-3
clone size: NA
D gene: NA

CDR3 protein: CASSFTGGGTDTQYF
CDR3 DNA: TGTGCCAGCAGCTTCACAGGGGGAGGAACAGATACGCAGTATTTT
V gene: TRBV11-3
J gene: TRBJ2-3
clone size: NA
D gene: TRBD1

CDR3 protein: CASSLGQAGDTQYF
CDR3 DNA: TGTGCCAGCAGCTTAGGGCAGGCAGGAGATACGCAGTATTTT
V gene: TRBV11-3
J gene: TRBJ2-3
clone size: NA
D gene: NA

CDR3 protein: CASPLGRNTEAFF
CDR3 DNA: TGTGCCAGCCCATTGGGGAGGAACACTGAAGCTTTCTTT
V gene: TRBV28
J gene: TRBJ1-1
clone size: few
D gene: NA

CDR3 protein: CASSFGTSQETQYF
CDR3 DNA: TGTGCCAGCAGCTTCGGGACCTCACAAGAGACCCAGTACTTC
V gene: TRBV7-2
J gene: TRBJ2-5
clone size: NA
D gene: NA

CDR3 protein: CASSPTPAGARTF
CDR3 DNA: TGTGCCAGCAGTCCCACCCCCGCAGGGGCCAGGACCTTC
V gene: TRBV28
J gene: TRBJ1-2
clone size: NA
D gene: NA

CDR3 protein: CASSLNTASPGTVTEAFF
CDR3 DNA: TGTGCCAGCTCACTCAACACTGCCTCCCCCGGGACAGTAACTGAAGCTTTCTTT
V gene: TRBV18
J gene: TRBJ1-1
clone size: NA
D gene: TRBD1

CDR3 protein: CASSLTSGFSYEQYF
CDR3 DNA: TGTGCCAGCAGCTTAACTAGCGGATTTTCCTACGAGCAGTACTTC
V gene: TRBV7-2
J gene: TRBJ2-7
clone size: NA
D gene: TRBD2

CDR3 protein: CASSQSWGSGYEQYF
CDR3 DNA: TGTGCCAGCAGCCAATCATGGGGTAGTGGTTACGAGCAGTACTTC
V gene: TRBV4-2
J gene: TRBJ2-7
clone size: NA
D gene: NA

CDR3 protein: CASSQSSSGREETQYF
CDR3 DNA: TGCGCCAGCAGTCAATCATCGTCGGGGCGCGAGGAGACCCAGTACTTC
V gene: TRBV23-1
J gene: TRBJ2-5
clone size: NA
D gene: NA

CDR3 protein: CASSPGGSGGYNEQFF
CDR3 DNA: TGTGCCAGCAGCCCAGGGGGCTCGGGAGGGTACAATGAGCAGTTCTTC
V gene: TRBV28
J gene: TRBJ2-1
clone size: NA
D gene: NA

CDR3 protein: CASSLTETYTGELFF
CDR3 DNA: TGTGCCAGCAGCTTAACGGAGACTTACACCGGGGAGCTGTTTTTT
V gene: TRBV7-3
J gene: TRBJ2-2
clone size: NA
D gene: NA

CDR3 protein: CASSLGLAGENIQYF
CDR3 DNA: TGCGCCAGCAGCTTGGGACTAGCGGGGGAAAACATTCAGTACTTC
V gene: TRBV5-1
J gene: TRBJ2-4
clone size: NA
D gene: TRBD2

CDR3 protein: CASSIGTGVVYEQYF
CDR3 DNA: TGTGCCAGTAGTATCGGGACAGGGGTGGTCTACGAGCAGTACTTC
V gene: TRBV19
J gene: TRBJ2-7
clone size: NA
D gene: TRBD1

CDR3 protein: CASRIDGGPQHF
CDR3 DNA: TGCGCCAGCAGGATCGACGGGGGGCCCCAGCATTTT
V gene: TRBV5-1
J gene: TRBJ1-5
clone size: NA
D gene: NA

CDR3 protein: CASSPDQGTPNYGYTF
CDR3 DNA: TGCGCCAGCAGCCCGGATCAGGGGACGCCTAACTATGGCTACACCTTC
V gene: TRBV5-1
J gene: TRBJ1-2
clone size: NA
D gene: NA

CDR3 protein: CAISDQDEQFF
CDR3 DNA: TGTGCCATCAGTGACCAGGATGAGCAGTTCTTC
V gene: TRBV10-3
J gene: TRBJ2-1
clone size: NA
D gene: NA

CDR3 protein: CASSQGTSAYEQYF
CDR3 DNA: TGTGCCAGCAGCCAGGGGACTAGCGCCTACGAGCAGTACTTC
V gene: TRBV3-1/TRBV3-2
J gene: TRBJ2-7
clone size: NA
D gene: TRBD2

CDR3 protein: CATSDPDGRAAEQFF
CDR3 DNA: TGTGCCACCAGTGATCCAGACGGACGGGCAGCTGAGCAGTTCTTC
V gene: TRBV24-1
J gene: TRBJ2-1
clone size: NA
D gene: NA

CDR3 protein: CASSEGQGKGEQYF
CDR3 DNA: TGCGCCAGCAGCGAGGGACAGGGAAAAGGGGAGCAGTACTTC
V gene: TRBV5-1
J gene: TRBJ2-7
clone size: few
D gene: TRBD1

CDR3 protein: CASSSLLAGSYNEQFF
CDR3 DNA: TGTGCCAGCAGTTCCCTCTTAGCGGGTAGCTACAATGAGCAGTTCTTC
V gene: TRBV28
J gene: TRBJ2-1
clone size: NA
D gene: TRBD2

CDR3 protein: CASSVAGTSGGELFF
CDR3 DNA: TGTGCCAGCAGCGTAGCCGGGACTAGCGGCGGGGAGCTGTTTTTT
V gene: TRBV9
J gene: TRBJ2-2
clone size: few
D gene: TRBD2

CDR3 protein: CASSSAGGGQPQHF
CDR3 DNA: TGTGCCAGCAGTAGTGCAGGGGGCGGTCAGCCCCAGCATTTT
V gene: TRBV28
J gene: TRBJ1-5
clone size: NA
D gene: TRBD1

CDR3 protein: CASSPRDRVSGNTIYF
CDR3 DNA: TGTGCCAGCAGCCCCCGGGACAGGGTATCGGGAAACACCATATATTTT
V gene: TRBV3-1/TRBV3-2
J gene: TRBJ1-3
clone size: NA
D gene: TRBD1

CDR3 protein: CASSTGRTFETQYF
CDR3 DNA: TGCGCCAGCAGTACGGGACGGACATTTGAGACCCAGTACTTC
V gene: TRBV5-1
J gene: TRBJ2-5
clone size: NA
D gene: NA

CDR3 protein: CASSLQDSWKYEQYF
CDR3 DNA: TGTGCCAGCAGTCTACAGGACTCATGGAAATACGAGCAGTACTTC
V gene: TRBV27
J gene: TRBJ2-7
clone size: NA
D gene: NA

CDR3 protein: CASSPPPGAVGYTF
CDR3 DNA: TGTGCCAGCAGCCCACCTCCTGGAGCGGTTGGCTACACCTTC
V gene: TRBV28
J gene: TRBJ1-2
clone size: NA
D gene: NA